The clone carrying this T cell receptor beta chain was recorded only once. Libraries were prepared by immunoSEQ multiplex PCR; TCRdb keeps only in-frame clonotypes and omits some of them. Of about 120,000 clones in the sample, about 88% were seen once. The length of the CDR3 is 14 residues. Trimming left V 2 bases short and J 9 bases short, with 11 bases between. Germline lookup yields CDR1 LNHNV and CDR2 YYDKDF (reference sequence). The sample originates from a study of T cell responses to AZD1222 COVID-19 vaccine. The input for sequencing was peripheral blood, taken on day 0 of AZD1222 vaccination. The clonotype originates from an adult in good health. The gene calls are TRBV15 and TRBJ1-6; D unresolved. The CDR3 sequence: CATSRQTGGSPLHF. The CDR3 DNA sequence: TGTGCCACCAGCAGACAAACGGGTGGTTCACCCCTCCACTTT. The variable domain in full, completed from reference TRBV15 and TRBJ1-6, reads DAMVIQNPRYQVTQFGKPVTLSCSQTLNHNVMYWYQQKSSQAPKLLFHYYDKDFNNEADTPDNFQSRRPNTSFCFLDIRSPGLGDTAMYLCATSRQTGGSPLHFGNGTRLTVT.